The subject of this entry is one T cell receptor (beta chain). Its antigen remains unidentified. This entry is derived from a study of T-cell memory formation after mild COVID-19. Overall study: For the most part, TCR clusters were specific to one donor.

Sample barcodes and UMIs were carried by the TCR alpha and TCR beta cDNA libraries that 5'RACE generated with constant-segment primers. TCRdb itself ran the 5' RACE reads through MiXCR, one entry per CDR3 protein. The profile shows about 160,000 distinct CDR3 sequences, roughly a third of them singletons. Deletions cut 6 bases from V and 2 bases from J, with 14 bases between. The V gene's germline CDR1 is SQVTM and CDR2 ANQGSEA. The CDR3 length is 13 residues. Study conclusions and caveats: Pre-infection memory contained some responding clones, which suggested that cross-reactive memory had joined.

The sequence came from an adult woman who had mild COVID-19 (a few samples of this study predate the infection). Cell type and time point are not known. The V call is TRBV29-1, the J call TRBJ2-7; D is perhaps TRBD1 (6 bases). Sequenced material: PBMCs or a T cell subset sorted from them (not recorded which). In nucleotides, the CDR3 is TGCAGCGTCGAGGGGGAGAGGACCTACGAGCAGTACTTC. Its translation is CSVEGERTYEQYF.